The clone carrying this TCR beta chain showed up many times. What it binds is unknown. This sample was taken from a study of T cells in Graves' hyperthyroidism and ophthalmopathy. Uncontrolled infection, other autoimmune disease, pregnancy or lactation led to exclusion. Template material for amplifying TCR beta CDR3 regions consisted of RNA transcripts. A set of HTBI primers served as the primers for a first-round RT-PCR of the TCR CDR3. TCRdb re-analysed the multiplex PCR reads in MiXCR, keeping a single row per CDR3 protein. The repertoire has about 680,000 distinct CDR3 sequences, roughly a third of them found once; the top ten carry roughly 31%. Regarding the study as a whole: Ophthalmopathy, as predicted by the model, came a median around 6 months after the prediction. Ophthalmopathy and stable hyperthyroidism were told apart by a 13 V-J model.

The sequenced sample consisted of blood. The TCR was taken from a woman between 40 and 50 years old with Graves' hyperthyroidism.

The CDR3, as DNA: TGTGCCAGCAGCGTAGATTTATTTACTAACTATGGCTACACCTTC. It codes for CASSVDLFTNYGYTF. The chain recombines TRBV9 with TRBJ1-2; D ambiguous. The CDR3 is made up of 15 amino acids. Germline CDR1 reads SGDLS; CDR2 reads YYNGEE. The V end lost 0 bases, the J end lost 0 bases, and 9 bases lay between the germline ends.